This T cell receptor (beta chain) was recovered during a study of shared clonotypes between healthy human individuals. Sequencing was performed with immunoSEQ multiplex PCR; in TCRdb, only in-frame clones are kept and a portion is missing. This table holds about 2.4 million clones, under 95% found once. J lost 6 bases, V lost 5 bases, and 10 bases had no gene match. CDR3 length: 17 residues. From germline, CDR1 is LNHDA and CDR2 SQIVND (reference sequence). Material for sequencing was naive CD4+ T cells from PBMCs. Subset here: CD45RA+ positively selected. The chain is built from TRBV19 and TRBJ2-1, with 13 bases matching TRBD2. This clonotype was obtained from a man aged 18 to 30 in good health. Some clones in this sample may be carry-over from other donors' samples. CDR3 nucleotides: TGTGCCAGTAGTGCCCTAAGGACTAGCGGGAGTGCCAATGAGCAGTTCTTC. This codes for CASSALRTSGSANEQFF.